This TCR beta chain was obtained from a study of response to subunit inactivated influenza vaccine. Trimming pared 1 base from V and 7 bases from J, leaving 10 bases between. Germline V lookup: CDR1 MNHEY, CDR2 SVGAGI. The CDR3 has 14 amino acids. Study-level findings and limits: Authors suggested that a seasonal influenza vaccination recruits few new T cells each time.

With regard to this clonotype: Antigen: not known.

TCRdb re-called the RT-PCR reads through MiXCR, storing one row per CDR3 protein. The sample carries about 570,000 distinct CDR3 sequences, about 11% recorded once. The sequenced sample was PBMCs from blood, obtained on the day of vaccination. This TCR came from a man over 45 who received an inactivated influenza vaccine. The chain is built from TRBV6-5 and TRBJ2-2, with D uncertain. The CDR3: CASSYLINGGELFF. CDR3 nucleotide sequence: TGTGCCAGCAGTTACTTAATTAATGGCGGGGAGCTGTTTTTT.